The 11 T cell receptor beta chains below all came from one sample that was sequenced in a study of T cell repertoires in cytomegalovirus infection. TCRdb reanalysed the reads using MiXCR and keeps one entry per CDR3 protein. The table includes 76,000 or so distinct CDR3 sequences, approximately 3.7% detected once. Input material: PBMCs. These receptor sequences come from a human donor in good health (CMV status not recorded). Some clones in this sample may be carry-over from other donors' samples.

This clonotype has a handful of counts. The genes are TRBV7-3 and TRBJ2-1; D possibly corresponds to TRBD1 (5 bases). Germline V lookup: CDR1 SGHTA, CDR2 FQGTGA. The length of the CDR3 is 13 residues. V dropped 3 bases and J dropped 9 bases, with 12 bases sitting between them. The CDR3 reads CASSFGGAGEQFF. Here the CDR3 DNA reads TGTGCCAGCAGCTTTGGTGGGGCCGGTGAGCAGTTCTTC. Complete variable domain (other parts from reference TRBV7-3 and TRBJ2-1): GAGVSQTPSNKVTEKGKYVELRCDPISGHTALYWYRQSLGQGPEFLIYFQGTGAADDSGLPNDRFFAVRPEGSVSTLKIQRTERGDSAVYLCASSFGGAGEQFFGPGTRLTVL.

This clonotype has at least ten counts. This sequence joins TRBV7-8 and TRBJ1-4; D unclear. The CDR3 sequence is 13 residues long. Germline V lookup: CDR1 SGHVS, CDR2 FQNEAQ. Deletions cut 5 bases from V and 3 bases from J, with 7 bases between. CDR3 DNA sequence: TGTGCCAGCAGCCGCCTAGCTAATGAAAAACTGTTTTTT. Protein sequence: CASSRLANEKLFF.

This clonotype was seen ten or more times. The CDR3 region has the DNA TGCAGTGCTAGGGAGGGGGCGACCACTGAAGCTTTCTTT. Its translation: CSAREGATTEAFF. The chain employs TRBV20-1 and TRBJ1-1; 7 bases match TRBD1. The germline CDR1 and CDR2 sequences are DFQATT and SNEGSKA (reference sequence). The CDR3 has 13 residues. V was pared by 3 bases and J by 4 bases, with 5 bases of the junction left unmatched.

This clonotype was counted at least ten times. The gene calls are TRBV7-8 and TRBJ2-7; D gene ambiguous. Germline CDR1 and CDR2: SGHVS and FQNEAQ. Trimming removed 5 bases from V and 2 bases from J, with 22 bases in between. There are 17 residues in the CDR3. The CDR3 bases are TGTGCCAGCAGCCTAGGTGGGTTGTCAACTAAGACCTACGAGCAGTACTTC. The encoded protein is CASSLGGLSTKTYEQYF.

This clonotype was recorded many times. This chain uses TRBV28 with TRBJ2-3, with D possibly TRBD1 on 5 matching bases. The germline V gene has CDR1 MDHEN and CDR2 SYDVKM. The V end lost 3 bases, the J end lost 0 bases, and 13 bases lay between the germline ends. This CDR3 is built from 16 residues. The CDR3 region is CASSFVGRASTDTQYF. DNA for the CDR3: TGTGCCAGCAGTTTCGTCGGCAGGGCGAGCACAGATACGCAGTATTTT.

This clonotype was detected ten times or more. V and J are TRBV19 and TRBJ1-5, with D tentatively TRBD1 (5 bases). The ends were cut back, 7 bases at V and 0 bases at J, with 13 bases in the middle. The CDR3 extends over 15 amino acids. The germline V gene encodes CDR1 LNHDA and CDR2 SQIVND (reference sequence). CDR3 sequence (DNA): TGTGCCAGTACTGAATGGGACCGTAGCAATCAGCCCCAGCATTTT. Translation: CASTEWDRSNQPQHF.

In its sample, this clonotype was seen many times. The chain recombines TRBV20-1 with TRBJ1-2; 9 nucleotides agree with TRBD1. The V segment lost 1 base and the J segment 4 bases; nucleotides outside the gene matches: 10. CDR1 DFQATT and CDR2 SNEGSKA come from the germline V gene (reference sequence). The length of the CDR3 is 16 residues. CDR3 bases: TGCAGTGCTAGAGGCCCCGGGACAGGGAGCACCTATGGCTACACCTTC. Translating gives CSARGPGTGSTYGYTF.

This clonotype was observed at least ten times. The chain employs TRBV6-1 and TRBJ2-7; TRBD2 aligns across 7 bases. This CDR3 comprises 14 residues. Trimming took 0 bases from V and 3 from J; bases not matched to a gene: 2. Germline values: CDR1 MNHNS, CDR2 SASEGT. The CDR3 DNA is TGTGCCAGCAGTGAAGCTGGGGGGGTCTACGAGCAGTACTTC. The encoded protein is CASSEAGGVYEQYF.

The sample holds many counts of this clonotype. The chain combines TRBV19 with TRBJ1-1; the D gene is possibly TRBD1 (6 bases). The CDR3 sequence is 13 residues long. CDR1 is LNHDA, CDR2 SQIVND, per germline (reference sequence). Trimming stripped 5 bases from V and 3 bases from J, with 10 bases between. The CDR3 DNA sequence: TGTGCCAGTAGTTACAGGGTGGACACTGAAGCTTTCTTT. Translation gives CASSYRVDTEAFF.

The gene calls are TRBV6-5 and TRBJ1-6, with D uncertain. Germline loops: CDR1 MNHEY, CDR2 SVGAGI. The CDR3 has 13 residues. V lost 8 bases and J 3 bases, leaving 8 bases between the germline ends. The CDR3 DNA sequence: TGTGCCAGCTCGGGAAACTATAATTCACCCCTCCACTTT. It translates to CASSGNYNSPLHF.

This clonotype was seen ten or more times. This chain connects TRBV2 to TRBJ1-6; maybe TRBD1 (6 bases). This CDR3 spans 18 amino acids. Germline V gives CDR1 SNHLY, CDR2 FYNNEI. Trimming pared 5 bases from V and 5 bases from J, leaving 22 bases between. DNA of the CDR3: TGTGCCAGCAGTCGGCGACAACAGGGCTCCAGGGATAATTCACCCCTCCACTTT. Amino acid sequence: CASSRRQQGSRDNSPLHF.